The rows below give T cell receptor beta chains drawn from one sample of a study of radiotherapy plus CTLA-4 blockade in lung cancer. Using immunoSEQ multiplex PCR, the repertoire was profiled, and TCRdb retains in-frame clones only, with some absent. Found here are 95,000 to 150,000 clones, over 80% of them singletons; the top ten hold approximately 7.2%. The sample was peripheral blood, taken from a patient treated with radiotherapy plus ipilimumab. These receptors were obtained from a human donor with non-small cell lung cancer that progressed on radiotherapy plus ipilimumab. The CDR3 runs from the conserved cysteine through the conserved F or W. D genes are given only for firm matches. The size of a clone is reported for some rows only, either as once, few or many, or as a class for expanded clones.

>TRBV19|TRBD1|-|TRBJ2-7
CASSTGDRMDEQYF
TGTGCCAGTAGTACCGGGGACAGGATGGACGAGCAGTACTTC
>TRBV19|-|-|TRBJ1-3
CATRPWGNTIYF
TGTGCCACCCGACCTTGGGGAAACACCATATATTTT
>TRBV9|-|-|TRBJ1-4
CASSATGHNNEKLFF
TGTGCCAGCAGCGCCACAGGACATAATAATGAAAAACTGTTTTTT
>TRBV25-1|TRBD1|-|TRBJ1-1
CASSTGQGANTEAFF
TGTGCCAGCAGTACTGGACAGGGCGCAAACACTGAAGCTTTCTTT
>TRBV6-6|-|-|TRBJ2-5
CASRPDTYQETQYF
TGTGCCAGCAGGCCCGACACCTACCAAGAGACCCAGTACTTC
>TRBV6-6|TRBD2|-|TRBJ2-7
CASSYPLAGRNEQYF
TGTGCCAGCAGTTACCCCCTAGCGGGACGGAACGAGCAGTACTTC
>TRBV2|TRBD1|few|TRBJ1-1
CASSSLQGPPTEAFF
TGTGCCAGCAGTAGTTTACAGGGGCCCCCAACTGAAGCTTTCTTT
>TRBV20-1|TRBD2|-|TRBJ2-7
CSASGRGEQYF
TGCAGTGCTAGCGGGAGGGGTGAGCAGTACTTC
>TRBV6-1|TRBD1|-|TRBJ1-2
CASSDAGTGYGYTF
TGTGCCAGCAGCGACGCCGGGACAGGGTATGGCTACACCTTC
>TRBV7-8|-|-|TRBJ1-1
CASSFAGMNTEAFF
TGTGCCAGCAGCTTCGCAGGCATGAACACTGAAGCTTTCTTT
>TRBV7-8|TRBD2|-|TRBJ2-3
CASSLMAGVAGEYTDTQYF
TGTGCCAGCAGCTTAATGGCCGGGGTAGCGGGAGAATACACAGATACGCAGTATTTT
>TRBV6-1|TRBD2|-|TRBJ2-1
CASSELAGGVEQFF
TGTGCCAGCAGTGAGCTAGCGGGAGGTGTTGAGCAGTTCTTC
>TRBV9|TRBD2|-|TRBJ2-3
CASSVYAGGSFTDTQYF
TGTGCCAGCAGCGTGTATGCTGGCGGGAGTTTCACAGATACGCAGTATTTT
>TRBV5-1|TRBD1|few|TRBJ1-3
CASSLAPGQGASGNTIYF
TGCGCCAGCAGCCTTGCGCCGGGACAGGGGGCATCTGGAAACACCATATATTTT
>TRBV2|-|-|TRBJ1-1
CASSATAEAFF
TGTGCCAGCAGTGCGACAGCTGAAGCTTTCTTT
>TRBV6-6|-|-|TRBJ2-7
CASSSGWATPPNEQYF
TGTGCCAGCAGCTCCGGGTGGGCTACCCCACCGAACGAGCAGTACTTC
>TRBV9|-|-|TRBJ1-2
CASSVGSNYGYTF
TGTGCCAGCAGCGTAGGGTCTAACTATGGCTACACCTTC
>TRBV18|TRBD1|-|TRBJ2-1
CASSPLEEGGAWFF
TGTGCCAGCTCACCACTGGAGGAAGGGGGCGCATGGTTCTTC
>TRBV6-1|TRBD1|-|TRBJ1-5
CASGHLTGGGQPQHF
TGTGCCAGCGGACACCTCACAGGGGGCGGTCAGCCCCAGCATTTT
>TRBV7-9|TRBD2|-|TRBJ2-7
CASSLVTGGPESYEQYF
TGTGCCAGCAGCTTAGTGACGGGAGGGCCGGAATCCTACGAGCAGTACTTC
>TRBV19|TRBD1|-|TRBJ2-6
CASSRKGAEGANVLTF
TGTGCCAGTAGCCGAAAGGGGGCGGAAGGGGCCAACGTCCTGACTTTC
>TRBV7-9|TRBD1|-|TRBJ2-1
CASSLRQGITYNEQFF
TGTGCCAGCAGCTTAAGACAGGGGATCACCTACAATGAGCAGTTCTTC
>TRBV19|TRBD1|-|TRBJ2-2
CASSTGQGEVGELFF
TGTGCCAGTAGTACGGGACAGGGTGAGGTCGGGGAGCTGTTTTTT
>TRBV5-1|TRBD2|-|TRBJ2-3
CASSPLIAGAIDTQYF
TGCGCCAGCAGCCCGCTAATAGCGGGAGCTATAGATACGCAGTATTTT
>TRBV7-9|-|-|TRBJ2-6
CASSLRPPGSGANVLTF
TGTGCCAGCAGCCTTCGGCCCCCGGGCTCTGGGGCCAACGTCCTGACTTTC
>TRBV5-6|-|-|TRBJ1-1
CASSRDVGTEAFF
TGTGCCAGCAGCCGGGACGTCGGGACTGAAGCTTTCTTT
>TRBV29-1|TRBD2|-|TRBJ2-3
CSVGPETSGGTDTQYF
TGCAGCGTTGGACCGGAGACTAGCGGTGGCACAGATACGCAGTATTTT
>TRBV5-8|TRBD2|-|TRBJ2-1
CASSLAGGPAAVRNEQFF
TGTGCCAGCAGCCTAGCGGGAGGGCCGGCCGCAGTACGCAATGAGCAGTTCTTC
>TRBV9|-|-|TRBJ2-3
CASSVSTDTQYF
TGTGCCAGCAGCGTAAGCACAGATACGCAGTATTTT
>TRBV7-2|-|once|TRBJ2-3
CASSPEAGADTQYF
TGTGCCAGCAGCCCCGAGGCAGGGGCGGATACGCAGTATTTT
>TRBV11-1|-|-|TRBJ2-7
CASRPDRRSYEQYF
TGTGCCAGCAGACCAGACAGAAGGTCCTACGAGCAGTACTTC
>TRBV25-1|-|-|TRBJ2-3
CAGKRSGTDTQYF
TGTGCCGGCAAACGAAGTGGGACAGATACGCAGTATTTT
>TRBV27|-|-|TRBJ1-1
CASSSLGPNTEAFF
TGTGCCAGCAGTTCCCTCGGGCCCAACACTGAAGCTTTCTTT
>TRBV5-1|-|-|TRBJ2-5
CASSYGTYGETQYF
TGCGCCAGCAGCTACGGGACCTATGGAGAGACCCAGTACTTC
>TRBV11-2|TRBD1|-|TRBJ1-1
CASSFGTGPATEAFF
TGTGCCAGCAGCTTTGGGACAGGGCCGGCCACTGAAGCTTTCTTT
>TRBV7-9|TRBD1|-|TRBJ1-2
CASSLVFGEGARDYGYTF
TGTGCCAGCAGCTTAGTGTTTGGTGAGGGGGCCCGGGACTATGGCTACACCTTC
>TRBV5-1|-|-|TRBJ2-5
CASSLTNRGQETQYF
TGCGCCAGCAGCTTGACGAACCGGGGGCAAGAGACCCAGTACTTC
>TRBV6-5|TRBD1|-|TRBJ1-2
CASSQDRATYTF
TGTGCCAGCAGTCAGGACAGGGCTACGTATACCTTC
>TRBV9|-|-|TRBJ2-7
CASSVARSEQYF
TGTGCCAGCAGCGTAGCCAGAAGCGAACAGTACTTC
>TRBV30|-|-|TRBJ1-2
CAWSVLEGYGYTF
TGTGCCTGGAGTGTACTGGAGGGCTATGGCTACACCTTC
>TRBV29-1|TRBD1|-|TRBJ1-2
CSVEESGTGSYGYTF
TGCAGCGTTGAAGAGTCCGGGACAGGGAGTTATGGCTACACCTTC
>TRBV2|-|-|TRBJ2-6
CASSTNSGANVLTF
TGTGCCAGCAGTACAAACTCTGGGGCCAACGTCCTGACTTTC
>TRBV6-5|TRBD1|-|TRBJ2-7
CASSTQGGDYEQYF
TGTGCCAGCAGTACACAGGGGGGAGACTACGAGCAGTACTTC
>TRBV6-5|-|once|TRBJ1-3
CASSYSRAPGNTIYF
TGTGCCAGCAGTTACTCGAGAGCCCCAGGAAACACCATATATTTT
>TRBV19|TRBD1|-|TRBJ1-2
CASTKDRGQGNYGYTF
TGTGCCAGTACTAAGGACAGGGGGCAGGGTAACTATGGCTACACCTTC
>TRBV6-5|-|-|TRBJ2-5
CASSPGPLQETQYF
TGTGCCAGCAGCCCGGGACCGCTCCAAGAGACCCAGTACTTC